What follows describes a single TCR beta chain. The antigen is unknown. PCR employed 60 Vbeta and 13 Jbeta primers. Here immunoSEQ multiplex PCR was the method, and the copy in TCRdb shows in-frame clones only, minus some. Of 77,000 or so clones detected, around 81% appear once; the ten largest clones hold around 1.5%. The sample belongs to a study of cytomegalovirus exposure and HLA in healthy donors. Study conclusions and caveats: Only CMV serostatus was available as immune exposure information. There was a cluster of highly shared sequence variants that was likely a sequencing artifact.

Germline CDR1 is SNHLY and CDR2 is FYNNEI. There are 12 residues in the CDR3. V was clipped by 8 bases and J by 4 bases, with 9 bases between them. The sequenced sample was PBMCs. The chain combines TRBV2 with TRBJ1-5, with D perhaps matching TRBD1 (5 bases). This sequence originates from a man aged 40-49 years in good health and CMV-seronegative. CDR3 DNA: TGTGCCAGCGGACAAACAAATCAGCCCCAGCATTTT. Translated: CASGQTNQPQHF.